The entry below describes one TCR beta chain. Antigen unknown. The sample is drawn from a study of cytomegalovirus exposure and HLA in healthy donors. Whole-study results and caveats: Researchers catalogued under 200 TCR beta chains as cytomegalovirus-associated. Apart from CMV serostatus, no immune exposure information was available. As confirmed in vitro, a few CMV-associated chains were specific for CMV antigens.

Both 60 Vbeta primers and 13 Jbeta primers went into the PCR. Sequencing was performed with immunoSEQ multiplex PCR; in TCRdb, only in-frame clones are kept and a portion is missing. Seen here are about 93,000 clones, around 76% observed once, and the top ten hold around 0.63%. The TCR was taken from a man aged 25 to 45 in good health and CMV-seronegative. The source material was PBMCs.

The CDR3 nucleotides are TGTGCCAGCAGCCCCGGGACTGCGTACACAGATACGCAGTATTTT. Protein sequence: CASSPGTAYTDTQYF. The rearrangement links TRBV7-8 to TRBJ2-3; weak D call: TRBD2 (6 bases). Per germline, CDR1 SGHVS and CDR2 FQNEAQ. Trimming shortened V by 5 bases and J by 2 bases, and 14 bases separated the two germline ends. The CDR3 contains 15 residues. Complete variable domain (other parts from reference TRBV7-8 and TRBJ2-3): GAGVSQSPRYKVAKRGQDVALRCDPISGHVSLFWYQQALGQGPEFLTYFQNEAQLDKSGLPSDRFFAERPEGSVSTLKIQRTQQEDSAVYLCASSPGTAYTDTQYFGPGTRLTVL.